This T cell receptor (beta chain) was documented in a study of cytomegalovirus exposure and HLA in healthy donors (dated by TCRdb to about 2017). General notes on the study: According to an earlier analysis of a few hundred of the donors, about 190 million T cells yielded roughly 110 million unique TCR beta sequences and more than 250 Gb of sequence data. The later analysis used no new phenotypic data to find candidate immune exposures, relying instead on TCR beta sequences and their occurrence across donors. On average, around 230,000 unique TCR beta nucleotide sequences were sequenced per donor among fewer than 500 genotyped donors of the cohort, with approximately 18% of those sequences being non-productive. To predict cytomegalovirus infection status, the study combined high-throughput TCR immunosequencing, statistical association of individual TCRs with disease status, and machine learning. Alongside the repertoire data, information on donor age, sex, ethnicity and CMV serostatus was compiled. All discovery cohort repertoires had been generated using a single sequencing platform. Along with the roughly 670-subject first cohort, a separate validation cohort of 120 different subjects was used. An early release that covered some 640 HLA-typed donors contained approximately 290 gigabases of sequencing data and tens of millions of unique TCR sequences. The aim of the study was to test whether cataloging public T cell receptors could identify signatures of past pathogen exposure. The study profiled the T cell repertoires of 550 to 700 subjects by immunosequencing and related them to cytomegalovirus serostatus. In a later genetic analysis, genome-wide SNP genotypes for 398 of the 666 donors were used, and that subset was treated as a discovery cohort. Typing coverage varied by locus: roughly 629-640 donors for A, B, C, DRB1 and DQB1; some 520 for DQA1; 606 for DPA1; approximately 490 for DPB1. HLA typing covered class I and class II loci at four-digit resolution. The genetic ancestry cluster associated with self-reported Caucasian donors included over 80% of the roughly 390 genotyped donors. A later analysis re-examined previously published TCR beta repertoires from 600 to 700 donors and added high-resolution HLA genotyping to investigate patterns of TCR occurrence. Five DR-DQ haplotypes were treated as single units for association and clustering because of strong linkage in the cohort. An earlier analysis of 500 to 650 of the donors applied high-throughput TCR beta sequencing to assess whether each TCR beta V gene segment acted as functional or pseudogenic. The investigation overall reported the following: Strong co-occurrence of HLA alleles, especially DR and DQ, made assigning TCR associations to individual alleles difficult. This cohort had only TCR beta chains sequenced, and the lack of alpha or paired-chain data limited which features could be detected. A later genetic analysis reported fewer N-insertions in productive TCRs among donors in an Asian-associated ancestry cluster than the roughly 720-donor mean. A later analysis found that most CMV-associated TCR beta chains appeared HLA-restricted, with HLA associations seemingly driven largely by CMV exposure. Because counts were too low, about 15 rarely observed V segments, including chromosome 9 orphons, were left out of the earlier analysis of about 500 of the donors. Because HLA typing was unavailable for some donors at each locus, only the typed subset was used in association tests. A later analysis reported that several top co-occurrence clusters appeared linked to parvovirus B19, influenza, CMV and Epstein-Barr virus. A later analysis found that TCR association rates varied across HLA loci, with DRB1 alleles showing the most associated TCRs and HLA-C alleles the fewest. Correlated functional status among segregating V segments might be attributable to linkage disequilibrium, but an unknown experimental factor could not be ruled out. In a later genetic analysis, a missense DCLRE1C variant was associated with V-gene and J-gene trimming of TCR beta chains, and the association was replicated in an independent cohort. In the study, approximately 160 TCR beta chains were listed as associated with cytomegalovirus. It was suggested by the authors that the approach could potentially be generalized to other disease states and immunological phenotypes. In an earlier analysis of around 500 of the donors, most TCR beta V segments appeared in productive rearrangements about 90% or about 30% of the time, broadly matching IMGT annotations. Roughly uniform sequencing depth across donors was assumed in presence/absence analyses, although this assumption may not hold. A later analysis associated about 18,000 TCR beta sequences with specific HLA alleles at a false discovery rate of 0.05. A group of highly shared sequence variants was considered likely to be a technical artifact of the sequencing pipeline. The classifier was reported to diagnose cytomegalovirus status with high specificity and sensitivity in both the original cohort and the validation cohort. A further reported finding was that TCR beta sequences accurately predicted the HLA-A and HLA-B alleles for most subjects in the first cohort. CMV serostatus was the only immune exposure information available for the cohort. A few of the identified cytomegalovirus-associated TCR beta chains were confirmed in vitro to be specific for cytomegalovirus antigens. Compared with equally common non-associated chains, HLA-associated TCR beta chains in a later analysis were more clonally expanded and had lower generation probabilities. While some public TCRs were present in many individuals, most TCR sequences turned up only very rarely across donors.

The library was made by the immunoSEQ multiplex PCR assay. The multiplex PCR relied on a mix of 60 forward primers for TCR Vbeta segments and 13 reverse primers for TCR Jbeta segments. The CDR3 region of rearranged TCR beta genes was amplified from genomic DNA with a multiplex PCR assay. The Illumina HiSeq System was used to sequence the amplified TCR beta libraries as 87-base-pair reads. In the original analysis: A later analysis counted some 80 million unique TCR beta chains across the roughly 700 repertoires, and some 12 million of these chains were shared by at least two donors. Raw reads were error-corrected and collapsed into unique sequences with a nearest-neighbor algorithm that merged closely related sequences to remove PCR and sequencing errors. Alignment of CDR3 sequences to IMGT reference sequences was used to assign V, D and J gene segments. For a sequence to be retained, a match of at least six nucleotides to both a V gene segment and a J gene segment was required. Rearrangements were classified as productive when the CDR3 lacked stop codons and remained in frame with V and J, and all other rearrangements were classified as non-productive. CDR3 was defined by IMGT convention, running from the second conserved V-encoded cysteine to the conserved J-encoded phenylalanine. The earlier analysis of about 640 of the donors excluded any sequence lacking an unambiguous match to a single V gene segment. An earlier analysis of a few hundred of the donors called V segments functional above 56.7% productive rearrangements and segregating when the between-donor standard deviation exceeded 5%. A statistical classification framework was developed to diagnose cytomegalovirus status using the catalog of TCR beta chain sequences. A later analysis assigned V and J genes by comparing TCR nucleotide sequences with IMGT/GENE-DB human TR gene sequences. In a later analysis, CDR3 sequences and most-parsimonious VDJ recombination scenarios were assigned using the TCRdist pipeline. A later analysis defined each TCR beta chain by its CDR3 amino acid sequence plus V-gene family, and excluded reads lacking a unique V-gene family. In a later analysis, around 600 highly shared, low-generation-probability nucleotide sequences were removed to address suspected cross-contamination and a sequencing artifact. For each public chain, a later analysis derived a clonal expansion index from normalized ranks of inferred template counts within each repertoire. In a later analysis, generation probabilities were computed using a VDJ recombination model fitted to out-of-frame rearrangements, and the results were checked against IGoR. A later analysis scored TCR-TCR, TCR-HLA and TCR-CMV co-occurrence with hypergeometric tests, applying a repertoire-size bias correction to TCR pairs. In a later analysis, false discovery rates were estimated by permuting HLA or CMV assignments 20 times. In a later analysis, co-occurring TCRs were grouped using DBSCAN, and TCRdist sequence similarity was added for clustering within HLA-allele-positive subsets. Repertoires with fewer than 30,000 or more than 120,000 public chains were left out of co-occurrence clustering, as were four to six repertoires with anomalous nucleotide sharing. Sourced from immuneACCESS, this table was stored by TCRdb with only in-frame sequences that have V and J called. A share of the clones is absent; for the studies checked, an unresolved V gene accounts for under half, and the remainder has no known explanation. That table gives V, J and clone size, and the DNA gave D and trimming. The sample's table covers roughly 88,000 clones. The ten largest clones add up to over 15% of the sample.

In regard to this clone: Its antigen specificity is not known.

The cohort comprised around 690 healthy bone marrow donors. At the time of sampling, every cohort member was nominally healthy, though immune exposures that went unrecorded were likely present. The donor tested CMV seropositive, placing the donor among the approximately 290 seropositive members of the cohort. A peripheral blood sample was provided by each donor, and peripheral blood mononuclear cells were used for TCR beta sequencing. Genomic DNA extraction from the blood cell samples was performed with the Qiagen DNeasy Blood Extraction Kit. Specimen: PBMCs. The source of this sequence is a man in his forties or fifties in good health and CMV-seropositive.

The bases are TGCGCCAGCAGTGAAGGGGGGGCCTATGGCTACACCTTC. This is translated as CASSEGGAYGYTF. The sequence links TRBV5-1 to TRBJ1-2, with TRBD1 tentatively as D gene (6 bases match). CDR1 and CDR2, per the germline V gene, are SGHRS and YFSETQ. A distance of 12 bases separates the germline ends of V and J, which lose 5 bases and 4 bases respectively. Spanning cysteine to phenylalanine, the CDR3 consists of 13 amino acids. CDR3 DNA only is kept here, 39 bases in frame from base 1.